Presented here are 29 T cell receptor beta chains from one specimen sequenced in a study of blood T cell repertoires in COVID-19. TCRdb's copy holds only in-frame clones and misses some; the assay was immunoSEQ multiplex PCR. There are about 250,000 clones in the sample; roughly 90% occur only once, and about 2.1% lies in the top ten. Sequenced input: peripheral blood. These receptors all come from a woman aged 40 to 55 who had recovered from COVID-19.

V gene TRBV7-9 combines with J gene TRBJ2-1, with a tentative D call TRBD2 (5 bases). The V gene lost 5 bases and the J gene lost 5 bases, with 13 bases spanning the gap. The CDR3 contains 14 residues. Germline CDR1 and CDR2: SEHNR and FQNEAQ (reference sequence). CDR3: CASSPMAGNNEQFF. DNA of the CDR3: TGTGCCAGCAGCCCAATGGCGGGCAACAATGAGCAGTTCTTC.

In DNA form, the CDR3 reads TGTGCCAGCAGTTACGGCGACAGGGGTGGGGAGACCCAGTACTTC. Its protein product is CASSYGDRGGETQYF. V gene TRBV6-5 combines with J gene TRBJ2-5; 8 bases are shared with TRBD1. Per germline, CDR1 MNHEY and CDR2 SVGAGI. Germline trimming cut 2 bases from V and 5 bases from J; bases unmatched to any gene: 7. CDR3 length equals 15 residues.

The chain links TRBV4-3 to TRBJ2-1; 7 bases agree with TRBD1. V trimming: 0 bases; J trimming: 0 bases; junction bases outside the gene matches: 2. CDR1 and CDR2 from the germline V gene are LGHNA and YSLEER. The CDR3 has 16 residues. CDR3 bases: TGCGCCAGCAGCCAAGAAGCAGGGGGCTCCTACAATGAGCAGTTCTTC. This encodes CASSQEAGGSYNEQFF.

This clone showed up just once. The CDR3 sequence is CASSYRGGGEKLFF. For the CDR3, the DNA is TGTGCCAGCAGTTACCGCGGGGGAGGGGAAAAACTGTTTTTT. The genes are TRBV6-5 and TRBJ1-4; D possibly corresponds to TRBD1 (5 bases). This CDR3 is built from 14 residues. The germline CDR1 and CDR2 sequences are MNHEY and SVGAGI. V was cut by 2 bases and J by 8 bases, with 12 bases left in between.

This chain uses TRBV15 with TRBJ2-1, with 11 bases aligning to TRBD1. Trimming at V came to 3 bases and at J to 6 bases, leaving 4 bases not matched to a gene. In germline, CDR1 is LNHNV, CDR2 YYDKDF (reference sequence). The CDR3 sequence is 15 residues long. CDR3 nucleotide sequence: TGTGCCACCAGCAGGGGGACAGGGGGTAGCAATGAGCAGTTCTTC. This sequence encodes CATSRGTGGSNEQFF.

In its sample, this clone was seen once. V usage is TRBV7-2 and J usage is TRBJ2-1, with 7 bases aligning to TRBD2. Germline V gene data show CDR1 as SGHTA and CDR2 as FQGNSA. V was pared by 5 bases and J by 12 bases, with 16 bases of the junction left unmatched. CDR3 length: 15 residues. For the CDR3, the DNA is TGTGCCAGCAGCGCTCTCCCTAGCGGCAACAGAGGGCAGTTCTTC. It is translated as CASSALPSGNRGQFF.

The genes are TRBV7-6 and TRBJ2-7; weak D call: TRBD1 (6 bases). In germline, CDR1 is SGHVS, CDR2 FNYEAQ. The CDR3 consists of 14 residues. With 1 base removed from V and 5 bases from J, the gap between germline ends came to 12 bases. In DNA, the CDR3 is TGTGCCAGCAGCTTAGTACAGGGCGGGCACGAGCAGTACTTC. The encoded protein is CASSLVQGGHEQYF.

The rearrangement uses TRBV5-1 and TRBJ1-3; D unclear. Trimming took 4 bases from V and 1 from J, leaving 12 bases between them. The CDR3 covers 15 residues. In germline, CDR1 is SGHRS, CDR2 YFSETQ. Here the CDR3 DNA reads TGCGCCAGCAGCCTGACCGCGGGGTCTGGAAACACCATATATTTT. Its translation is CASSLTAGSGNTIYF.

The chain employs TRBV11-3 and TRBJ2-5, with D tentatively TRBD1 (7 bases). The V and J ends lost 4 bases and 7 bases respectively, with 19 bases between them. The CDR3 covers 15 residues. CDR1 is SGHNT, CDR2 YENEEA, per germline. CDR3 DNA: TGTGCCAGCAGCTCAGGACCGAGACAGGGAGGGACCCAGTACTTC. It is translated as CASSSGPRQGGTQYF.

This chain joins TRBV28 and TRBJ2-1; D may be TRBD2 (5 bases). Germline assignment: CDR1 MDHEN and CDR2 SYDVKM. Trimming stripped 6 bases from V and 4 bases from J, with 10 bases between. The CDR3 contains 13 residues. Here the CDR3 reads CASRRGLYNEQFF. In DNA form, the CDR3 reads TGTGCCAGCAGGAGAGGGCTTTACAATGAGCAGTTCTTC.

The CDR3 loop is CASSLVTSGYTGELFF. The CDR3 DNA reads TGTGCCAGCAGCTTAGTGACTAGCGGATACACCGGGGAGCTGTTTTTT. The rearrangement joins TRBV7-9 to TRBJ2-2, with 9 bases lining up with TRBD2. V was clipped by 1 base and J by 3 bases; unmatched bases: 3. The CDR3 sequence is 16 residues long. Looked up from germline, CDR1 is SEHNR and CDR2 is FQNEAQ (reference sequence). The variable domain in full, with the rest retrieved from reference TRBV7-9 and TRBJ2-2, is DTGVSQNPRHKITKRGQNVTFRCDPISEHNRLYWYRQTLGQGPEFLTYFQNEAQLEKSRLLSDRFSAERPKGSFSTLEIQRTEQGDSAMYLCASSLVTSGYTGELFFGEGSRLTVL.

For the CDR3, the DNA is TGTGCCAGCAGCCCAACCCGAGTAGGGGACGAGCAGTACTTC. It encodes CASSPTRVGDEQYF. The chain is built from TRBV11-1 and TRBJ2-7; possible D gene TRBD1, 5 bases. CDR1 is SGHAT and CDR2 is FQDESV in the germline V gene (reference sequence). The V end was cut by 5 bases, the J end by 5 bases, with 16 bases between. The CDR3 runs 14 residues. Based on the CDR3 plus reference TRBV11-1 and TRBJ2-7, the full variable domain is EAEVAQSPRYKITEKSQAVAFWCDPISGHATLYWYRQILGQGPELLVQFQDESVVDDSQLPKDRFSAERLKGVDSTLKIQPAELGDSAMYLCASSPTRVGDEQYFGPGTRLTVT.

This clone was observed a single time. The chain links TRBV19 to TRBJ2-6, with 8 nucleotides matching TRBD1. CDR3 size: 15 residues. After removal of 6 bases from V and 2 bases from J, the junction contained 3 bases not matched to a gene. Germline lookup yields CDR1 LNHDA and CDR2 SQIVND (reference sequence). DNA for the CDR3: TGTGCCAGTAGGGCAGGGGGCGCTGGGGCCAACGTCCTGACTTTC. Translated, it gives CASRAGGAGANVLTF.

The chain employs TRBV6-1 and TRBJ1-5; a possible D gene is TRBD1 (5 bases). The CDR3 consists of 14 residues. Trimming took off 5 bases at V and 7 bases at J, with 15 bases between the two ends. Germline assignment: CDR1 MNHNS and CDR2 SASEGT. CDR3 amino acids: CASSLPGGGQPQHF. Written as DNA, the CDR3 is TGTGCCAGCAGTTTACCAGGTGGGGGGCAGCCCCAGCATTTT.

This chain connects TRBV18 to TRBJ2-5, with TRBD1 matching 8 bases. The CDR3 consists of 12 residues. Germline V lookup: CDR1 KGHSH, CDR2 LQKENI. With 6 bases clipped from V and 5 bases from J, the junction kept 2 bases outside the gene matches. This chain's CDR3 is CASSRDRETQYF. The CDR3 DNA reads as TGTGCCAGCTCGCGGGACAGGGAGACCCAGTACTTC.

The chain combines TRBV18 with TRBJ2-7; 7 bases are shared with TRBD1. This CDR3 has 16 amino acids. V was clipped by 5 bases and J by 6 bases; unmatched bases: 16. In germline, CDR1 is KGHSH, CDR2 LQKENI. DNA of the CDR3: TGTGCCAGCTCAGCCCTCCTTACAGGGGTGCTCTCCGAGCAGTACTTC. Protein sequence: CASSALLTGVLSEQYF.

The V call is TRBV7-2, the J call TRBJ2-3; D possibly corresponds to TRBD1 (6 bases). The germline CDR1 and CDR2 sequences are SGHTA and FQGNSA. The CDR3 is made up of 15 amino acids. V dropped 1 base and J dropped 2 bases, with 10 bases sitting between them. CDR3 DNA sequence: TGTGCCAGCAGCTTAGTGGGGGCCCCCACAGATACGCAGTATTTT. Residues: CASSLVGAPTDTQYF.

This clone appeared once. The chain has TRBV19 and TRBJ1-5; D may be TRBD1 (6 bases). Germline V CDR1 and CDR2: LNHDA, SQIVND (reference sequence). The CDR3 consists of 14 residues. Trimming took 4 bases from V and 4 from J, leaving 11 bases between them. In nucleotides, the CDR3 is TGTGCCAGTAGTACTTCAGGGGTGAATCAGCCCCAGCATTTT. Translated: CASSTSGVNQPQHF. Complete variable domain (other parts from reference TRBV19 and TRBJ1-5): DGGITQSPKYLFRKEGQNVTLSCEQNLNHDAMYWYRQDPGQGLRLIYYSQIVNDFQKGDIAEGYSVSREKKESFPLTVTSAQKNPTAFYLCASSTSGVNQPQHFGDGTRLSIL.

This rearrangement joins TRBV7-9 to TRBJ1-2; TRBD1 agrees at 7 bases. Losses at the gene ends were 6 bases for V and 11 bases for J; bases not matched to a gene: 18. Germline V gene sequence: CDR1 SEHNR, CDR2 FQNEAQ (reference sequence). The CDR3 length is 15 residues. CDR3 in amino acids: CASSRGPGTAKSYTF. The CDR3, as DNA: TGTGCCAGCAGTCGAGGGCCTGGGACAGCCAAGAGTTACACCTTC.

The chain carries TRBV11-1 and TRBJ1-2; D may be TRBD1 (5 bases). Trimming took off 5 bases at V and 7 bases at J, with 14 bases between the two ends. The CDR3 runs to 13 residues. Germline-derived CDR1 and CDR2 are SGHAT and FQDESV (reference sequence). CDR3 bases: TGTGCCAGCAGCCCCGACAGATTTGGTGGCTACACCTTC. The encoded protein is CASSPDRFGGYTF.

Only a few counts were recorded for this clone. The DNA of the CDR3 is TGTGCCAGCAGCCCACTAGCGGGAGTAGCAAATGAGCAGTTCTTC. Its protein is CASSPLAGVANEQFF. This chain connects TRBV11-3 to TRBJ2-1; 11 positions match TRBD2. Germline V gene data show CDR1 as SGHNT and CDR2 as YENEEA. This CDR3 comprises 15 residues. Trimming cost V 5 bases and J 7 bases; bases outside gene matches: 7.

The genes are TRBV6-1 and TRBJ2-3; D possibly corresponds to TRBD2 (6 bases). Germline V gene sequence: CDR1 MNHNS, CDR2 SASEGT. The CDR3 spans 15 residues. V shed 3 bases and J shed 2 bases, with 12 bases lying between them. The chain's CDR3 is CASSDRRGDTDTQYF. As DNA, the CDR3 is TGTGCCAGCAGTGACAGGCGGGGAGACACAGATACGCAGTATTTT.

The chain uses TRBV6-6 and TRBJ2-1, with 7 bases fitting TRBD2. V shed 6 bases and J 4 bases; nucleotides not matched to a gene: 12. The germline gives CDR1 MNHNY, CDR2 SVGAGI (reference sequence). This CDR3 is 16 amino acids long. In DNA form, the CDR3 reads TGTGCCAGCAGGCGATCCTGGGGAGGGCCGTACAATGAGCAGTTCTTC. Amino acids: CASRRSWGGPYNEQFF.

The chain is built from TRBV5-5 and TRBJ1-1; tentative D call: TRBD1 (5 bases). The CDR3 contains 17 residues. V lost 4 bases, J lost 1 base, and 20 bases lay in between. Germline V gene data show CDR1 as SGHKS and CDR2 as YYEKEE (reference sequence). The CDR3 sequence: CASSQSFVRGRNTEAFF. The CDR3 DNA reads as TGTGCCAGCAGCCAGAGTTTTGTTCGGGGGAGGAACACTGAAGCTTTCTTT.

The V call is TRBV7-8, the J call TRBJ2-1; 10 nucleotides agree with TRBD2. The germline V gene has CDR1 SGHVS and CDR2 FQNEAQ. This CDR3 contains 18 residues. V lost 5 bases to trimming and J lost 5 bases; unmatched junction nucleotides: 15. The CDR3 DNA is TGTGCCAGCAGCGAAGACGGACTAGCGGCTAATACAAACAATGAGCAGTTCTTC. It is translated as CASSEDGLAANTNNEQFF. Filled out from reference TRBV7-8 and TRBJ2-1, the complete variable domain reads GAGVSQSPRYKVAKRGQDVALRCDPISGHVSLFWYQQALGQGPEFLTYFQNEAQLDKSGLPSDRFFAERPEGSVSTLKIQRTQQEDSAVYLCASSEDGLAANTNNEQFFGPGTRLTVL.

This clone was counted a few times. The chain combines TRBV15 with TRBJ1-3; 7 bases are shared with TRBD1. The germline gives CDR1 LNHNV, CDR2 YYDKDF (reference sequence). The CDR3 length is 15 residues. The ends lost 3 bases at V and 0 bases at J; junction bases unmatched: 2. DNA for the CDR3: TGTGCCACCAGCAGTGGGACAGCCTCTGGAAACACCATATATTTT. Protein: CATSSGTASGNTIYF.

The J gene is TRBJ2-1, the V gene TRBV19; tentative D call: TRBD1 (6 bases). This CDR3 spans 14 amino acids. V dropped 3 bases and J dropped 3 bases, with 9 bases sitting between them. Germline V lookup: CDR1 LNHDA, CDR2 SQIVND (reference sequence). The chain's CDR3 is CASSIRDNYNEQFF. The CDR3 DNA follows: TGTGCCAGTAGTATCCGGGACAACTACAATGAGCAGTTCTTC.

The chain carries TRBV18 and TRBJ1-6; no firm D call. CDR3 length: 16 residues. V was trimmed by 5 bases and J by 8 bases, leaving 19 bases between them. Germline assignment: CDR1 KGHSH and CDR2 LQKENI. CDR3 DNA: TGTGCCAGCTCAAGTCAGGCAGACCGGCGGGATTCACCCCTCCACTTT. Protein: CASSSQADRRDSPLHF.

V gene TRBV19 combines with J gene TRBJ2-6; D is uncertain. CDR1 LNHDA and CDR2 SQIVND come from the germline V gene (reference sequence). V was trimmed by 5 bases and J by 1 base, leaving 21 bases between them. The CDR3 is 19 residues long. This chain's CDR3 is CASSPYSGSFVSGANVLTF. The CDR3 DNA is TGTGCCAGTAGTCCCTACTCCGGGTCCTTCGTTTCTGGGGCCAACGTCCTGACTTTC.